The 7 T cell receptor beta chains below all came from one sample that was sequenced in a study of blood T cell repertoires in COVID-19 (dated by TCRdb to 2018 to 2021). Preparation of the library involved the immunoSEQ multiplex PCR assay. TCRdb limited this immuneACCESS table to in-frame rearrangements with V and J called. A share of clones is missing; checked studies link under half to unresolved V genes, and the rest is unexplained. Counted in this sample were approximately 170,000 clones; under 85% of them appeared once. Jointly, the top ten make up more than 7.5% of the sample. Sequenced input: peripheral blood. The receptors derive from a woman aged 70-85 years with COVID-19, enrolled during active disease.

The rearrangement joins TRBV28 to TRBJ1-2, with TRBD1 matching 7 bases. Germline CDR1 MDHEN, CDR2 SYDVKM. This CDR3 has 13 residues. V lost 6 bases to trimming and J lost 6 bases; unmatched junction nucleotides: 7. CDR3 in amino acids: CASSLGTVNGYTF. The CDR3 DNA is TGTGCCAGCAGCCTCGGGACAGTTAATGGCTACACCTTC.

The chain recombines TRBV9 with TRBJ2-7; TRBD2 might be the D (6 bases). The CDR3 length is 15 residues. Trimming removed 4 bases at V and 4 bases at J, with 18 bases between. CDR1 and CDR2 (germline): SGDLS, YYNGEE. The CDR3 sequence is CASSPRLGNGYEQYF. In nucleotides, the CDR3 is TGTGCCAGCAGCCCCAGACTAGGGAATGGGTACGAGCAGTACTTC.

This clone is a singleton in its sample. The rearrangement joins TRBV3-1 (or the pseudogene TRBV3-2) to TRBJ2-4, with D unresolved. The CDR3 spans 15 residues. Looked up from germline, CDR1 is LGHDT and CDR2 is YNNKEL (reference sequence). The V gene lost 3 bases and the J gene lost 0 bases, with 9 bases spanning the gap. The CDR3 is CASSQNGVAKNIQYF. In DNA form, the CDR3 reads TGTGCCAGCAGCCAGAACGGTGTAGCCAAAAACATTCAGTACTTC.

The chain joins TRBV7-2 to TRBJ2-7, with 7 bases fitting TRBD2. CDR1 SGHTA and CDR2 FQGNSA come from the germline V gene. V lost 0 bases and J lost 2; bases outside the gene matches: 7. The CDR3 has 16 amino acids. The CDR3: CASSLAGLAETYEQYF. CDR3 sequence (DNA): TGTGCCAGCAGCTTAGCAGGGCTAGCGGAAACCTACGAGCAGTACTTC.

The CDR3 here is CASSQEGTGVGETQYF. CDR3 nucleotides: TGCGCCAGCAGCCAAGAGGGGACGGGAGTGGGAGAGACCCAGTACTTC. V gene TRBV4-3 combines with J gene TRBJ2-5; possible D gene TRBD2, 6 bases. Germline values: CDR1 LGHNA, CDR2 YSLEER. The CDR3 is made up of 16 amino acids. V dropped 0 bases and J dropped 4 bases, with 15 bases sitting between them.

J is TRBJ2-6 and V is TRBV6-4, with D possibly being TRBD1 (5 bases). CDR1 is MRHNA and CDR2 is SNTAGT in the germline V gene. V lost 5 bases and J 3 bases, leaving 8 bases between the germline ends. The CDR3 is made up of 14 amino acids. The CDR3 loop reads CASSQGSGANVLTF. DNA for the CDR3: TGTGCCAGCAGTCAGGGAAGTGGGGCCAACGTCCTGACTTTC.

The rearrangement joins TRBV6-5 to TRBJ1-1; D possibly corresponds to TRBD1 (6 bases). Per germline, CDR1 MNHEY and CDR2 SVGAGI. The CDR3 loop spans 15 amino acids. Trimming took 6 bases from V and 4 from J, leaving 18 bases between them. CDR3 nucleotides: TGTGCCAGCAGAAGGGAGGGGGGTGTCAGCACTGAAGCTTTCTTT. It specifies CASRREGGVSTEAFF.